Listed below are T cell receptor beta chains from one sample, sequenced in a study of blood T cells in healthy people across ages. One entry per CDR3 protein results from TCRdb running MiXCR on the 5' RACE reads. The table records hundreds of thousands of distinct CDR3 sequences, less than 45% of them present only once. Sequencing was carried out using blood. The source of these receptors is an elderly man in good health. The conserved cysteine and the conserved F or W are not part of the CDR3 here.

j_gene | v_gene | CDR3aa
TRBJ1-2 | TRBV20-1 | SARVPNLHGYT
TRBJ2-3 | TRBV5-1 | ASSFSGQVGRDTQY
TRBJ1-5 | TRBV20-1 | SARMLRQGRGSNQPQH
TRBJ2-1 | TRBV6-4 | ASSQEGLANNEQF
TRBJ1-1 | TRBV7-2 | ASSFRQGATEAF
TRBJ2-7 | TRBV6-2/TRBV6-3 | ASSDRGEQY
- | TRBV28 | ASRGSGRPYEQY
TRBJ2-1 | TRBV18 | ASSLSQRDNNEQF
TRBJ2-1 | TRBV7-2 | ASSAPGLAKRSTGNEQF
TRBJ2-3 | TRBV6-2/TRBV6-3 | ASSYFRTSGASTDTQY
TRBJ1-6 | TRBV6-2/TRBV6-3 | ASSADHNSPLH
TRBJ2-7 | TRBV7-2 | ASRGQGYSYEQY
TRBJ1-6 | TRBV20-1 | SARETGNKSPLH
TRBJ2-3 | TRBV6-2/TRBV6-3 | ASSFLASSTDTQY
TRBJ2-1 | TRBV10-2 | ASSEEGKTNEQF
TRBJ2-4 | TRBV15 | TTSRVRPSGGALPKNIQY
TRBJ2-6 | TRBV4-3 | ASSRTQLGYSSGANVLT
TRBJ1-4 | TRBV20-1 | SARVPGMDEKPF
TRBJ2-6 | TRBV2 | ASTREGSGANVLT
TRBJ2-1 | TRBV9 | AGSTRTGGADNEQF
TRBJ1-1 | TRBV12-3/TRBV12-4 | ASSPLGGRVNTEAF
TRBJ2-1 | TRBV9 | ASSQGTSGGADYNEQF
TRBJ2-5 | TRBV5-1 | ASSRLLAGGRYEETQY
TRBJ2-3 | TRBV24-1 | ATSAPGSTDTQY
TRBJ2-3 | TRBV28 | ASSSKTSGRGPWDTQY
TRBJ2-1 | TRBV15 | ATSRAHVCGQGYEQF
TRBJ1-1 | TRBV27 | ASRQGPNTEAF
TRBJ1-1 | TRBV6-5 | ASSTSGTGETEAF
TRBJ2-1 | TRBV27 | ASGQRGDYNEQF
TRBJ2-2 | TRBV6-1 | ASITSGRGVFNDFTGELF
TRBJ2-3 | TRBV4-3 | ASSQSRLAGGLADTQY
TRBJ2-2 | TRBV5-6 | ASSLDRGLTGELF
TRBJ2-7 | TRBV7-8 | ASSFSLTGAYEQY
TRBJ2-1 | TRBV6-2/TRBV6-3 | ASSLRRYNEQF
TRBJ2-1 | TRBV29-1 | SVEVGPGGYNEQF